This TCR beta chain appears in the sequencing data of a study of technical replicates of blood from a few donors. V lost 6 bases, J lost 1 base, and 21 bases lay in between. From germline, CDR1 is SQVTM and CDR2 ANQGSEA. The CDR3 runs to 16 residues. The assay was immunoSEQ multiplex PCR, and TCRdb's table has in-frame clones only and misses some. The table records more than 90,000 clones, approximately 94% of them present only once. This receptor was obtained from a human donor in good health. What was sequenced was T cells isolated from PBMCs. V and J are TRBV29-1 and TRBJ1-1; D perhaps matches TRBD1 (5 bases). The CDR3 sequence: CSVTPRMGEENTEAFF. CDR3 nucleotide sequence: TGCAGCGTCACACCCCGCATGGGGGAGGAGAACACTGAAGCTTTCTTT.